The rows below give T cell receptor beta chains drawn from one sample of a study of blood T cell repertoires in COVID-19. Using immunoSEQ multiplex PCR, the repertoire was profiled, and TCRdb retains in-frame clones only, with some absent. The data contain approximately 160,000 clones, 80% to 90% of them singletons. Sequencing was carried out using peripheral blood. The source is a woman between 45 and 65 years old in a cohort sampled during active or convalescent COVID-19. The CDR3 runs from the conserved cysteine through the conserved F or W. Fields, in order: J gene, V gene, clone size, D gene, CDR3 protein, CDR3 DNA. A D gene is named only where the DNA matches it firmly. A row's size may be missing; if present it is once, few, many or a size class.

j_call: TRBJ1-1
v_call: TRBV30
clone_size: .
d_call: .
cdr3_aa: CAWREQDSKAFF
cdr3_nt: TGTGCCTGGAGGGAACAGGATTCCAAAGCTTTCTTT

j_call: TRBJ2-2
v_call: TRBV7-9
clone_size: .
d_call: .
cdr3_aa: CASSSPQGRTGELFF
cdr3_nt: TGTGCCAGCAGCTCACCACAGGGTCGCACCGGGGAGCTGTTTTTT

j_call: TRBJ2-6
v_call: TRBV10-3
clone_size: .
d_call: .
cdr3_aa: CAISESSFDSGANVLTF
cdr3_nt: TGTGCCATCAGTGAGTCGAGCTTTGACTCTGGGGCCAACGTCCTGACTTTC

j_call: TRBJ1-3
v_call: TRBV7-8
clone_size: .
d_call: .
cdr3_aa: CASSRVAAGAGNTIYF
cdr3_nt: TGTGCCAGCAGTCGAGTTGCGGCAGGGGCTGGAAACACCATATATTTT

j_call: TRBJ1-2
v_call: TRBV7-8
clone_size: few
d_call: .
cdr3_aa: CASSLGPYGYTF
cdr3_nt: TGTGCCAGCAGCCTGGGGCCCTATGGCTACACCTTC

j_call: TRBJ1-3
v_call: TRBV3-1/TRBV3-2
clone_size: .
d_call: TRBD1
cdr3_aa: CASSLGTVGNTIYF
cdr3_nt: TGTGCCAGCAGCCTTGGGACAGTTGGAAACACCATATATTTT

j_call: TRBJ1-5
v_call: TRBV5-5
clone_size: .
d_call: .
cdr3_aa: CASSLGQYYQPQHF
cdr3_nt: TGTGCCAGCAGCTTGGGACAATATTATCAGCCCCAGCATTTT

j_call: TRBJ1-6
v_call: TRBV11-1
clone_size: few
d_call: TRBD1
cdr3_aa: CASSPTGQVGSPLHF
cdr3_nt: TGTGCCAGCAGCCCGACGGGACAGGTCGGATCACCCCTCCACTTT

j_call: TRBJ2-1
v_call: TRBV6-5
clone_size: .
d_call: .
cdr3_aa: CASSLQGLSYNEQFF
cdr3_nt: TGTGCCAGCAGTCTACAGGGTTTATCCTACAATGAGCAGTTCTTC

j_call: TRBJ2-3
v_call: TRBV18
clone_size: .
d_call: .
cdr3_aa: CASSIGADTQYF
cdr3_nt: TGTGCCAGCTCAATAGGAGCAGATACGCAGTATTTT

j_call: TRBJ1-5
v_call: TRBV19
clone_size: .
d_call: TRBD1
cdr3_aa: CASSHGQAGNQPQHF
cdr3_nt: TGTGCCAGTAGCCACGGACAGGCCGGGAATCAGCCCCAGCATTTT

j_call: TRBJ1-1
v_call: TRBV19
clone_size: few
d_call: .
cdr3_aa: CASEGITEAFF
cdr3_nt: TGTGCCAGTGAGGGTATCACTGAAGCTTTCTTT

j_call: TRBJ2-7
v_call: TRBV18
clone_size: .
d_call: .
cdr3_aa: CASSPTGLEQYF
cdr3_nt: TGTGCCAGCTCACCGACGGGTCTCGAGCAGTACTTC

j_call: TRBJ2-5
v_call: TRBV11-3
clone_size: .
d_call: .
cdr3_aa: CASSLGGTGETQYF
cdr3_nt: TGTGCCAGCAGCTTGGGGGGAACGGGAGAGACCCAGTACTTC

j_call: TRBJ2-2
v_call: TRBV3-1/TRBV3-2
clone_size: few
d_call: .
cdr3_aa: CASSRRGTVNTGELFF
cdr3_nt: TGTGCCAGCAGCCGGCGGGGAACGGTGAACACCGGGGAGCTGTTTTTT

j_call: TRBJ1-6
v_call: TRBV30
clone_size: .
d_call: .
cdr3_aa: CAYPDNSYNSPLHF
cdr3_nt: TGTGCCTACCCGGACAACTCCTATAATTCACCCCTCCACTTT

j_call: TRBJ1-2
v_call: TRBV12-3/TRBV12-4
clone_size: few
d_call: .
cdr3_aa: CASSLIGGRDPTF
cdr3_nt: TGTGCCAGCAGTTTAATTGGAGGGAGAGATCCCACCTTC

j_call: TRBJ1-3
v_call: TRBV10-3
clone_size: .
d_call: .
cdr3_aa: CAIRTPTNTGNTIYF
cdr3_nt: TGTGCCATCAGGACGCCCACTAACACTGGAAACACCATATATTTT

j_call: TRBJ1-4
v_call: TRBV5-6
clone_size: few
d_call: TRBD1
cdr3_aa: CASSTGTGYEKLFF
cdr3_nt: TGTGCCAGCAGCACCGGGACAGGCTATGAAAAACTGTTTTTT

j_call: TRBJ2-2
v_call: TRBV5-1
clone_size: .
d_call: .
cdr3_aa: CASTQGDTGELFF
cdr3_nt: TGCGCCAGCACCCAAGGGGACACCGGGGAGCTGTTTTTT

j_call: TRBJ1-5
v_call: TRBV19
clone_size: once
d_call: .
cdr3_aa: CASGLGGGDQPQHF
cdr3_nt: TGTGCCAGTGGACTCGGAGGAGGGGATCAGCCCCAGCATTTT

j_call: TRBJ1-2
v_call: TRBV3-1/TRBV3-2
clone_size: .
d_call: .
cdr3_aa: CASSQRTAYGYTF
cdr3_nt: TGTGCCAGCAGCCAACGGACAGCCTATGGCTACACCTTC

j_call: TRBJ1-1
v_call: TRBV5-1
clone_size: .
d_call: .
cdr3_aa: CASQEGTNTEAFF
cdr3_nt: TGCGCCAGCCAGGAGGGAACGAACACTGAAGCTTTCTTT

j_call: TRBJ1-4
v_call: TRBV9
clone_size: .
d_call: .
cdr3_aa: CASSVSGRNEKLFF
cdr3_nt: TGTGCCAGCAGCGTATCAGGGAGGAATGAAAAACTGTTTTTT

j_call: TRBJ1-6
v_call: TRBV27
clone_size: .
d_call: .
cdr3_aa: CASSKIQGYNSPLHF
cdr3_nt: TGTGCCAGCAGTAAAATACAGGGTTATAATTCACCCCTCCACTTT

j_call: TRBJ2-1
v_call: TRBV21-1
clone_size: .
d_call: .
cdr3_aa: CASSTHYRDSNYNEQFF
cdr3_nt: TGTGCCAGCAGCACACACTACCGGGACAGCAACTACAATGAGCAGTTCTTC

j_call: TRBJ2-5
v_call: TRBV6-5
clone_size: .
d_call: TRBD2
cdr3_aa: CASSYSGGGFQETQYF
cdr3_nt: TGTGCCAGCAGTTACTCGGGCGGGGGATTCCAAGAGACCCAGTACTTC

j_call: TRBJ2-5
v_call: TRBV18
clone_size: .
d_call: .
cdr3_aa: CASSRITGQVETQYF
cdr3_nt: TGTGCCAGCTCTCGCATCACAGGTCAGGTGGAGACCCAGTACTTC

j_call: TRBJ2-2
v_call: TRBV3-1/TRBV3-2
clone_size: .
d_call: TRBD1
cdr3_aa: CASSQDPGGGLAGELFF
cdr3_nt: TGTGCCAGCAGCCAAGACCCAGGGGGCGGCCTGGCCGGGGAGCTGTTTTTT

j_call: TRBJ2-7
v_call: TRBV27
clone_size: .
d_call: .
cdr3_aa: CASSSLGRGGTEQYF
cdr3_nt: TGTGCCAGCAGTAGCCTCGGACGGGGAGGTACCGAGCAGTACTTC

j_call: TRBJ1-6
v_call: TRBV7-9
clone_size: .
d_call: .
cdr3_aa: CASSQRENSPLHF
cdr3_nt: TGTGCCAGCAGCCAGCGGGAGAATTCACCCCTCCACTTT

j_call: TRBJ2-3
v_call: TRBV27
clone_size: .
d_call: TRBD2
cdr3_aa: CASSFSRGGSDTQYF
cdr3_nt: TGTGCCAGCAGTTTTTCGCGGGGGGGTTCAGATACGCAGTATTTT

j_call: TRBJ1-3
v_call: TRBV7-2
clone_size: .
d_call: .
cdr3_aa: CASSLSVTGGGNTIYF
cdr3_nt: TGTGCCAGCAGCTTATCGGTTACAGGTGGTGGAAACACCATATATTTT

j_call: TRBJ1-1
v_call: TRBV18
clone_size: .
d_call: TRBD1
cdr3_aa: CASSLAGTGAPEAFF
cdr3_nt: TGTGCCAGCTCACTAGCCGGGACAGGGGCGCCTGAAGCTTTCTTT

j_call: TRBJ2-1
v_call: TRBV3-1/TRBV3-2
clone_size: once
d_call: TRBD2
cdr3_aa: CASSLGLAAYNEQFF
cdr3_nt: TGTGCCAGCAGCTTGGGACTAGCGGCCTACAATGAGCAGTTCTTC

j_call: TRBJ1-2
v_call: TRBV7-8
clone_size: .
d_call: TRBD1
cdr3_aa: CASNRGMADYGYTF
cdr3_nt: TGTGCCAGCAACAGGGGTATGGCAGACTATGGCTACACCTTC

j_call: TRBJ2-5
v_call: TRBV7-2
clone_size: .
d_call: .
cdr3_aa: CASSFSGKETQYF
cdr3_nt: TGTGCCAGCAGCTTTTCGGGAAAAGAGACCCAGTACTTC

j_call: TRBJ1-2
v_call: TRBV19
clone_size: .
d_call: .
cdr3_aa: CASSTSGYTF
cdr3_nt: TGTGCCAGTAGTACGTCTGGCTACACCTTC

j_call: TRBJ2-7
v_call: TRBV5-6
clone_size: .
d_call: TRBD1
cdr3_aa: CASRAGGEQYF
cdr3_nt: TGTGCCAGCAGAGCAGGGGGTGAGCAGTACTTC

j_call: TRBJ2-7
v_call: TRBV24-1
clone_size: few
d_call: TRBD1
cdr3_aa: CATSDPGQGYEQYF
cdr3_nt: TGTGCCACCAGTGATCCGGGACAGGGTTACGAGCAGTACTTC

j_call: TRBJ1-2
v_call: TRBV6-5
clone_size: once
d_call: .
cdr3_aa: CASSTGRQVDYGYTF
cdr3_nt: TGTGCCAGCAGTACCGGCAGACAGGTAGACTATGGCTACACCTTC

j_call: TRBJ1-2
v_call: TRBV5-1
clone_size: .
d_call: TRBD1
cdr3_aa: CASSLDRGWDDYGYTF
cdr3_nt: TGCGCCAGCAGCTTGGACAGGGGATGGGACGACTATGGCTACACCTTC

j_call: TRBJ2-7
v_call: TRBV18
clone_size: .
d_call: TRBD1
cdr3_aa: CASSPGTGGNEQYF
cdr3_nt: TGTGCCAGCTCACCCGGGACAGGGGGAAACGAGCAGTACTTC

j_call: TRBJ1-6
v_call: TRBV23-1
clone_size: .
d_call: TRBD1
cdr3_aa: CASSLSHPGQKCSPLHF
cdr3_nt: TGCGCCAGCAGTCTCTCGCATCCGGGACAGAAGTGTTCACCCCTCCACTTT

j_call: TRBJ2-3
v_call: TRBV19
clone_size: .
d_call: .
cdr3_aa: CASRGEGTDTQYF
cdr3_nt: TGTGCCAGTAGGGGGGAGGGCACAGATACGCAGTATTTT

j_call: TRBJ2-4
v_call: TRBV19
clone_size: .
d_call: TRBD2
cdr3_aa: CASSIPTSGGKGIQYF
cdr3_nt: TGTGCCAGTAGTATCCCGACTAGCGGGGGGAAGGGCATTCAGTACTTC

j_call: TRBJ1-1
v_call: TRBV5-6
clone_size: few
d_call: TRBD1
cdr3_aa: CASSLAGTFRQGFAFF
cdr3_nt: TGTGCCAGCAGCTTGGCCGGGACATTTAGACAGGGTTTTGCTTTCTTT

j_call: TRBJ2-7
v_call: TRBV5-4
clone_size: .
d_call: .
cdr3_aa: CASSLVGGADEQYF
cdr3_nt: TGTGCCAGCAGCTTGGTAGGGGGGGCGGATGAGCAGTACTTC

j_call: TRBJ2-1
v_call: TRBV7-2
clone_size: .
d_call: .
cdr3_aa: CASSFTDYNEQFF
cdr3_nt: TGTGCCAGCAGCTTTACAGATTACAATGAGCAGTTCTTC

j_call: TRBJ1-2
v_call: TRBV27
clone_size: .
d_call: TRBD1
cdr3_aa: CASSDRVQGYGYTF
cdr3_nt: TGTGCCAGCAGTGACAGGGTACAGGGCTATGGCTACACCTTC

j_call: TRBJ2-1
v_call: TRBV6-4
clone_size: .
d_call: .
cdr3_aa: CASLGYQQFF
cdr3_nt: TGTGCCAGCCTAGGTTATCAGCAGTTCTTC

j_call: TRBJ1-1
v_call: TRBV6-5
clone_size: .
d_call: .
cdr3_aa: CASISSGREAFF
cdr3_nt: TGTGCCAGCATCTCTTCGGGGAGAGAAGCTTTCTTT